Sequencing of this T cell receptor beta chain was carried out in a study of blood T cell repertoires in COVID-19. Study information: Specimens from acute and convalescent COVID-19 originated in the United States, Italy and Spain. From T cells, B-cell-depleted T cells, or PBMCs came the material, which was cDNA or gDNA.

There are a few counts of this clone. V trimming: 3 bases; J trimming: 7 bases; junction bases outside the gene matches: 6. CDR3 length: 15 amino acids. CDR1 is SGHNT and CDR2 is YYREEE in the germline V gene (reference sequence). Seattle researchers signed up patients amid active infection and tracked them longitudinally. As handled by the study authors: Using reference gene primer amplification, nucleated cell counts were estimated. The method was immunoSEQ multiplex PCR; TCRdb's version includes in-frame clones alone and lacks a portion of them. V, J and clone size derive from that table, while D and trimming were established from the DNA sequence. The table has about 170,000 clones, 70% to 90% seen once.

Material for sequencing was peripheral blood. This sequence was found in an elderly man with COVID-19, enrolled during active disease. The chain couples TRBV5-4 to TRBJ2-2; 10 bases line up with TRBD2. CDR3 in amino acids: CASSSAGGPVGELFF. CDR3 nucleotides: TGTGCCAGCAGCTCAGCGGGGGGGCCAGTCGGGGAGCTGTTTTTT.